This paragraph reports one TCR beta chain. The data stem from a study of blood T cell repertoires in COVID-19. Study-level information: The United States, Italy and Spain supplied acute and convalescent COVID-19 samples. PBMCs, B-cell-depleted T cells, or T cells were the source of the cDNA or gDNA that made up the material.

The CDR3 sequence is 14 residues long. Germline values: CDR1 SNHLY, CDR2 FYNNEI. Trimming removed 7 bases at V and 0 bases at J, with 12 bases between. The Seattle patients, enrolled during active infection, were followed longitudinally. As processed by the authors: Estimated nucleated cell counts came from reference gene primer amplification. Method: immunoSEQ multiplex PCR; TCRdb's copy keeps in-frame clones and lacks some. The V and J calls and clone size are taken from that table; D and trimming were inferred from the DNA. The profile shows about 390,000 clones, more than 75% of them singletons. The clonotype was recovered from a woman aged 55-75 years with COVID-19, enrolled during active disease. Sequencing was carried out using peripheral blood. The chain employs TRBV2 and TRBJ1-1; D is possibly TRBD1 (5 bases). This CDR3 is CASIGGVVNTEAFF. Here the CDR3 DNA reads TGTGCCAGCATCGGGGGAGTGGTGAACACTGAAGCTTTCTTT. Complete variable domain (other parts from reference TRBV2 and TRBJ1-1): EPEVTQTPSHQVTQMGQEVILRCVPISNHLYFYWYRQILGQKVEFLVSFYNNEISEKSEIFDDQFSVERPDGSNFTLKIRSTKLEDSAMYFCASIGGVVNTEAFFGQGTRLTVV.